Included here is one T cell receptor (beta chain) sequence, with context. V trimming: 6 bases; J trimming: 8 bases; junction bases outside the gene matches: 15. CDR1 is KGHSH and CDR2 is LQKENI in the germline V gene. This CDR3 contains 15 residues. Methods used by the authors: Scientists estimated how many nucleated cells there were by amplifying reference gene primers. Method: immunoSEQ multiplex PCR; TCRdb's copy keeps in-frame clones and lacks some. The DNA gave D and trimming, while V, J and clone size come from that table. The sample includes about 300,000 clones, approximately 88% of them seen just once. This sample stems from a study of blood T cell repertoires in COVID-19. Study in general: In each case, the material was cDNA or gDNA derived from T cells, B-cell-depleted T cells, or PBMCs.

The chain is built from TRBV18 and TRBJ1-2, with 7 bases fitting TRBD1. This sequence originates from a woman in her thirties with COVID-19, enrolled during active disease. The sample was peripheral blood. The CDR3 loop is CASSLNDRAGGGYTF. CDR3 bases: TGTGCCAGCTCCCTAAACGACAGGGCAGGAGGAGGCTACACCTTC.